This is a list of T cell receptor beta chains from one sample in a study of cytomegalovirus exposure and HLA in healthy donors. The repertoire was sequenced with immunoSEQ multiplex PCR; TCRdb's copy has only in-frame clones and lacks some. The sample has 150,000 to 180,000 clones, roughly 79% seen once. The sequenced sample was PBMCs. The receptors here all came from a man younger than 30 in good health and CMV-seronegative. CDR3s leave out the opening cysteine and the closing phenylalanine or tryptophan. Rows give clone size only sometimes, using once, few, many, or a class for an expanded clone.

v_call	clone_size	cdr3_aa
TRBV9	NA	ASSPGLNSPLH
TRBV7-2	NA	ASSPRLVSYNEQF
TRBV28	few	ASSPDPGLLRNGYT
TRBV7-3	NA	ASSGLDRGPGNTIY
TRBV28	NA	ASRGGDVGAKNIQY
TRBV18	few	ASSPRAGVNTEAF
TRBV19	NA	ASATMGTGSGLAF
TRBV5-1	NA	ASSLVGERTSGGKPTDTQY
TRBV19	NA	ASSQGAQNTGELF
TRBV27	few	ASSSTGSAGYT
TRBV9	NA	ASSSRLQTGGSSGNTIY
TRBV6-6	NA	ASSLALSYEQY
TRBV6-5	NA	STRDRPYNEQF
TRBV4-1	NA	ASSQDSTYSNQPQH
TRBV7-2	NA	ASSFAGGTTDTQY
TRBV28	few	ASSSREGSSSPLH
TRBV27	few	ASGGVGTEAF
TRBV20-1	once	SRLVTDTQY
TRBV9	few	ASGGLNGADTQY
TRBV7-9	NA	ASSTGGTEAF
TRBV4-1	NA	ASSQVGPEAKNSQY
TRBV6-5	NA	ASSAKTATDTQY
TRBV4-3	NA	ASSPTSRSVTEAF
TRBV27	NA	ASSFHRGGETQY
TRBV13	NA	ASSRPRPGSNYGYT
TRBV21-1	NA	ASSKIEASGGKSSGANVLT
TRBV18	NA	ASSKPQGPYNEQF
TRBV7-2	NA	ASSLGGRRGVGNEQF
TRBV5-4	few	ASSGQPTSGGGFYTDTQY
TRBV29-1	NA	SVAGTQETQY
TRBV9	NA	ASSVGGSTEAF
TRBV11-2	NA	ASSLGTSARQF
TRBV7-7	NA	ASSFRGGRETQY
TRBV21-1	NA	ASLAPAGTGWSETQY
TRBV5-1	NA	ASSSAGQGVGEAF
TRBV19	few	ASSISGTLNTGELF
TRBV4-1	once	ASKFQAANTGELF
TRBV7-2	NA	ASSQLPGGVTDTQY
TRBV6-1	NA	ASSETAGGPDTQY
TRBV10-2	NA	ASRLAGGRGNNEQF
TRBV27	NA	ASSTRTGPTPTDTQY
TRBV5-1	few	ASSLRGTEAF
TRBV6-5	NA	ASRPMGGRTDTQY
TRBV5-6	NA	ASSSLRGNSYNEQF
TRBV19	NA	ASSEPTGASYDGYT
TRBV10-1	few	ASSFGFGYGYT
TRBV4-3	once	ASSQILDGYNTGELF
TRBV4-1	NA	ASSPLKQGSGNTIY
TRBV5-1	NA	ASSLGQHTEAF
TRBV11-1	NA	ASSPRTGTEAF
TRBV19	NA	ASSIGAASTEAF
TRBV27	NA	ASSLGTVGQPQH
TRBV15	once	ATSRLAGQETQY
TRBV7-9	NA	ASSETSPGDQPQH
TRBV23-1	NA	ASSQPSGGDRGYLCDGYT
TRBV28	few	ASELTAGVVGGETQY
TRBV28	NA	ASIGTGGVGEQF